The next 32 T cell receptor beta chains were all read from a single sample in a study of blood T cell repertoires in COVID-19. Some clones are missing from TCRdb's copy, which holds only in-frame ones; the method was immunoSEQ multiplex PCR. Counted here are approximately 160,000 clones, 75% to 90% occurring once; the ten biggest clones make up roughly 9.5%. The sequencing input was peripheral blood. These receptors all come from a woman aged 80 or over with active or convalescent COVID-19.

Details on this clone: The sample contains more than one DNA sequence encoding this CDR3. The J gene is TRBJ2-5, the V gene TRBV5-1; no firm D call. The V end was cut by 4 bases, the J end by 2 bases, with 9 bases between. The germline gives CDR1 SGHRS, CDR2 YFSETQ. This CDR3 has 13 amino acids. For the CDR3, the DNA is TGCGCCAGCAGCCTGTCGGGTCAAGAGACCCAGTACTTC. Residues: CASSLSGQETQYF.

Only one count was recorded for this clone. The rearrangement uses TRBV5-1 and TRBJ2-1; possible D gene TRBD1, 5 bases. This CDR3 region has 14 residues. Trimming took 0 bases from V and 3 from J, leaving 7 bases between them. Germline V gives CDR1 SGHRS, CDR2 YFSETQ. The CDR3 spells CASSLGQGYNEQFF. CDR3 sequence (DNA): TGCGCCAGCAGCTTGGGGCAGGGCTACAATGAGCAGTTCTTC.

The V gene is TRBV5-1, the J gene TRBJ1-1; possible D gene TRBD1, 6 bases. The CDR3 contains 16 residues. Trimming left V 0 bases short and J 1 base short, with 13 bases between. Germline V CDR1 and CDR2: SGHRS, YFSETQ. The CDR3 loop is CASSLDQGNTNTEAFF. CDR3 DNA sequence: TGCGCCAGCAGCTTGGATCAGGGGAATACGAACACTGAAGCTTTCTTT.

This clone has more than one count but fewer than ten. The chain links TRBV7-2 to TRBJ1-1; D unresolved. Germline lookup yields CDR1 SGHTA and CDR2 FQGNSA. V was clipped by 8 bases and J by 1 base, with 17 bases between them. The CDR3 loop spans 15 amino acids. Here the CDR3 reads CASGERGKKNTEAFF. For the CDR3, the DNA is TGTGCCAGCGGGGAACGGGGTAAAAAGAACACTGAAGCTTTCTTT.

This clone occurred once. The V call is TRBV6-5, the J call TRBJ2-7, with 9 bases identical to TRBD1. With V trimmed by 7 bases and J by 4 bases, 11 bases remained unmatched. This CDR3 region has 15 residues. The V gene's germline CDR1 is MNHEY and CDR2 SVGAGI. The CDR3 DNA reads TGTGCCAGCACCACTAGAAGGGACAGGGAATACGAGCAGTACTTC. It translates to CASTTRRDREYEQYF.

This clone was counted between two and nine times. The chain joins TRBV4-1 to TRBJ1-1, with a possible D match to TRBD1 (5 bases). The CDR3 covers 17 residues. Germline CDR1 reads MGHRA; CDR2 reads YSYEKL. With 1 base removed from V and 5 bases from J, the gap between germline ends came to 20 bases. The CDR3 spells CASSQGGRGRLGTEAFF. CDR3 sequence (DNA): TGCGCCAGCAGCCAAGGGGGGAGGGGCCGCCTGGGGACTGAAGCTTTCTTT.

V and J are TRBV18 and TRBJ1-4; 7 positions agree with TRBD1. The V segment lost 3 bases and the J segment 7 bases; nucleotides outside the gene matches: 5. CDR3 length equals 14 residues. Germline assignment: CDR1 KGHSH and CDR2 LQKENI. The chain's CDR3 is CASSPDRAGEKLFF. The CDR3 nucleotides are TGTGCCAGCTCACCCGACAGGGCAGGTGAAAAACTGTTTTTT.

About this clone: The same CDR3 can be traced to other DNA sequences in this sample. J is TRBJ2-7 and V is TRBV12-3 or TRBV12-4; D unresolved. Trimming took off 1 base at V and 3 bases at J, with 7 bases between the two ends. CDR3 size: 13 residues. This chain's CDR3 is CASSLVGRYEQYF. CDR3 DNA sequence: TGTGCCAGCAGTTTAGTGGGCCGCTACGAGCAGTACTTC.

This rearrangement joins TRBV7-9 to TRBJ2-7; D not certain. The germline V and J ends were trimmed by 1 base and 0 bases, with 13 bases remaining between them. The CDR3 is made up of 16 amino acids. CDR1 and CDR2 (germline): SEHNR, FQNEAQ (reference sequence). CDR3 sequence reads: CASSLGLAGSSYEQYF. DNA of the CDR3: TGTGCCAGCAGCTTAGGGCTGGCAGGTAGCTCCTACGAGCAGTACTTC.

The V call is TRBV9, the J call TRBJ2-1, with 7 bases that match TRBD2. The J segment lost 4 bases and the V segment lost 5 bases, leaving 6 bases of the junction unmatched. Germline CDR1 SGDLS, CDR2 YYNGEE. This CDR3 contains 14 residues. The CDR3 region has the DNA TGTGCCAGCAGTGGGGCGGGGGTATACAATGAGCAGTTCTTC. This translates into CASSGAGVYNEQFF.

The chain employs TRBV18 and TRBJ2-1; D is perhaps TRBD1 (6 bases). Trimming removed 5 bases at V and 0 bases at J, with 14 bases between. The CDR3 is 16 residues long. Germline CDR1 and CDR2: KGHSH and LQKENI. CDR3 nucleotide sequence: TGTGCCAGCTCAGCCTCAACAGGGAGCTCCTACAATGAGCAGTTCTTC. Its translation: CASSASTGSSYNEQFF.

The chain's CDR3 is CASSITGTVNEKLFF. DNA of the CDR3: TGTGCCAGCAGCATCACAGGGACGGTAAATGAAAAACTGTTTTTT. This chain connects TRBV7-2 to TRBJ1-4; D perhaps matches TRBD1 (6 bases). The length of the CDR3 is 15 residues. Germline loops: CDR1 SGHTA, CDR2 FQGNSA. Trimming shortened V by 5 bases and J by 5 bases, and 15 bases separated the two germline ends.

This chain joins TRBV2 and TRBJ1-3; tentatively, D is TRBD1 (5 bases). This CDR3 has 13 amino acids. CDR1 is SNHLY and CDR2 is FYNNEI in the germline V gene. The V gene lost 3 bases and the J gene lost 4 bases, with 7 bases spanning the gap. As DNA, the CDR3 is TGTGCCAGCAGTGACGCAGGGGGAAACACCATATATTTT. It yields the protein CASSDAGGNTIYF.

This clone was observed a handful of times. The rearrangement joins TRBV19 to TRBJ1-4; D is possibly TRBD1 (5 bases). V was pared by 5 bases and J by 4 bases, with 11 bases between. CDR3 length: 14 amino acids. Germline lookup yields CDR1 LNHDA and CDR2 SQIVND (reference sequence). CDR3 in amino acids: CASSVRGVNEKLFF. The CDR3 nucleotides read TGTGCCAGTAGTGTCCGGGGGGTTAATGAAAAACTGTTTTTT.

The chain employs TRBV5-1 and TRBJ1-6, with D perhaps matching TRBD1 (5 bases). Germline V gene sequence: CDR1 SGHRS, CDR2 YFSETQ. Trimming took off 4 bases at V and 7 bases at J, with 18 bases between the two ends. The CDR3 is 16 amino acids. The CDR3 nucleotides are TGCGCCAGCAGCCCTGACAGCTCGGGACTCAATTCACCCCTCCACTTT. Translation: CASSPDSSGLNSPLHF.

The chain combines TRBV4-3 with TRBJ1-1; 8 bases align to TRBD1. CDR1 is LGHNA and CDR2 is YSLEER in the germline V gene. The junction had 4 bases not matched to a gene; V was cut back by 5 bases and J by 5 bases. This CDR3 has 13 residues. CDR3 residues: CASSTTGGTEAFF. The CDR3 coding sequence is TGCGCCAGCAGCACTACAGGGGGGACTGAAGCTTTCTTT.

This sequence joins TRBV6-1 and TRBJ1-5; 9 nucleotides align to TRBD1. Germline trimming cut 3 bases from V and 6 bases from J; bases unmatched to any gene: 9. The germline CDR1 and CDR2 sequences are MNHNS and SASEGT. The CDR3 has 16 amino acids. The CDR3 protein is CASSELDRGLGQPQHF. In DNA, the CDR3 is TGTGCCAGCAGTGAGTTGGACAGGGGTTTAGGTCAGCCCCAGCATTTT.

The genes are TRBV6-6 and TRBJ2-2; 7 bases align to TRBD1. The CDR3 consists of 16 residues. After removal of 7 bases from V and 0 bases from J, the junction contained 8 bases not matched to a gene. Germline V gene data show CDR1 as MNHNY and CDR2 as SVGAGI (reference sequence). The CDR3 bases are TGTGCCAGCAAAAGCACCGGGACAGCGAACACCGGGGAGCTGTTTTTT. Translating gives CASKSTGTANTGELFF.

The V gene is TRBV3-1 (or the pseudogene TRBV3-2), the J gene TRBJ2-5; 9 bases fit TRBD2. V shed 4 bases and J 5 bases; nucleotides not matched to a gene: 8. The CDR3 runs to 15 residues. Germline CDR1 reads LGHDT; CDR2 reads YNNKEL (reference sequence). CDR3 residues: CASSLEAGGGETQYF. The CDR3 nucleotides are TGTGCCAGCAGCCTAGAAGCGGGGGGAGGGGAGACCCAGTACTTC.

This chain links TRBV6-1 with TRBJ2-2; TRBD1 might be the D (5 bases). Trimming pared 2 bases from V and 4 bases from J, leaving 11 bases between. The CDR3 length is 15 residues. CDR1 MNHNS and CDR2 SASEGT come from the germline V gene. CDR3 bases: TGTGCCAGCAGTGAAAGAAGACAGAGCACCGGGGAGCTGTTTTTT. It is translated as CASSERRQSTGELFF.

This clone was seen once. V gene TRBV10-2 combines with J gene TRBJ2-3, with 10 bases aligning to TRBD2. With V trimmed by 6 bases and J by 2 bases, 5 bases remained unmatched. Germline V gene data show CDR1 as WSHSY and CDR2 as SAAADI. The CDR3 runs to 15 residues. The CDR3 spells CASSLAGGNTDTQYF. The CDR3 region has the DNA TGCGCCAGCAGCTTAGCGGGGGGCAACACAGATACGCAGTATTTT.

The CDR3 region is CASSPSSKGPTEAFF. The CDR3 coding sequence is TGTGCCAGCTCACCCTCGTCGAAGGGGCCCACTGAAGCTTTCTTT. The genes are TRBV18 and TRBJ1-1; tentatively, D is TRBD1 (5 bases). The CDR3 covers 15 residues. Trimming took off 3 bases at V and 4 bases at J, with 15 bases between the two ends. Germline lookup yields CDR1 KGHSH and CDR2 LQKENI.

This sequence joins TRBV2 and TRBJ2-3, with D perhaps matching TRBD1 (5 bases). The CDR3 is 17 residues long. Per the germline V gene, CDR1 is SNHLY and CDR2 is FYNNEI. The germline V and J ends were trimmed by 6 bases and 0 bases, with 19 bases remaining between them. This chain's CDR3 is CASRRGVGQGSTDTQYF. As DNA, the CDR3 is TGTGCCAGCAGAAGGGGTGTAGGGCAGGGTAGCACAGATACGCAGTATTTT.

The chain recombines TRBV19 with TRBJ2-1; 9 nucleotides agree with TRBD2. The junction had 11 bases not matched to a gene; V was cut back by 1 base and J by 7 bases. Germline V gene lookup returns CDR1 LNHDA and CDR2 SQIVND (reference sequence). The CDR3 is 17 residues long. In nucleotides, the CDR3 is TGTGCCAGTAGTATAGGTGGGTTTGGGCTAGCGGGGAATGAGCAGTTCTTC. This translates into CASSIGGFGLAGNEQFF. Full variable domain (rest looked up from reference TRBV19 and TRBJ2-1): DGGITQSPKYLFRKEGQNVTLSCEQNLNHDAMYWYRQDPGQGLRLIYYSQIVNDFQKGDIAEGYSVSREKKESFPLTVTSAQKNPTAFYLCASSIGGFGLAGNEQFFGPGTRLTVL.

V usage is TRBV27 and J usage is TRBJ1-4; D is undetermined. The CDR3 has 14 residues. Trimming removed 6 bases at V and 8 bases at J, with 16 bases between. Looked up from germline, CDR1 is MNHEY and CDR2 is SMNVEV (reference sequence). CDR3 sequence (DNA): TGTGCCAGCAGCTTCACCGGGGTTGGAGAAAAACTGTTTTTT. Residues: CASSFTGVGEKLFF.

The V gene is TRBV2, the J gene TRBJ1-2; no definite D call. The CDR3 length is 16 residues. Deletions cut 8 bases from V and 4 bases from J, with 23 bases between. From germline, CDR1 is SNHLY and CDR2 FYNNEI. CDR3 sequence reads: CASSALSGAAGYGYTF. In DNA, the CDR3 is TGTGCCAGCTCGGCCCTGTCCGGCGCCGCGGGCTATGGCTACACCTTC.

V and J are TRBV7-6 and TRBJ1-2; TRBD1 might be the D (6 bases). Per germline, CDR1 SGHVS and CDR2 FNYEAQ. Trimming pared 5 bases from V and 4 bases from J, leaving 11 bases between. The CDR3 is 13 amino acids. The CDR3 DNA reads TGTGCCAGCAGCCCTGGACAGTTCTATGGCTACACCTTC. This codes for CASSPGQFYGYTF.

For this clone: Other DNA sequences in this sample translate to the same CDR3. V is TRBV3-1 (or the pseudogene TRBV3-2) and J is TRBJ2-2; 7 bases agree with TRBD1. J lost 0 bases, V lost 3 bases, and 4 bases had no gene match. CDR1 and CDR2 (germline): LGHDT, YNNKEL (reference sequence). The CDR3 runs 16 residues. In DNA, the CDR3 is TGTGCCAGCAGCCAGAGACAGGGAACGAACACCGGGGAGCTGTTTTTT. This encodes CASSQRQGTNTGELFF.

This clone was observed once. The gene calls are TRBV4-3 and TRBJ2-2; D perhaps matches TRBD1 (6 bases). Germline V gene sequence: CDR1 LGHNA, CDR2 YSLEER. The CDR3 sequence is 15 residues long. With 5 bases removed from V and 0 bases from J, the gap between germline ends came to 10 bases. The CDR3 loop is CASSKDRANTGELFF. CDR3 sequence (DNA): TGCGCCAGCAGCAAGGACAGAGCGAACACCGGGGAGCTGTTTTTT.

This clone came up a few times. The rearrangement joins TRBV6-2 or TRBV6-3 to TRBJ2-7, with 8 bases fitting TRBD1. Germline values: CDR1 MNHEY, CDR2 SVGEGT. The CDR3 is made up of 14 amino acids. V was pared by 7 bases and J by 4 bases, with 9 bases of the junction left unmatched. The CDR3 region is CASTPRDRLYEQYF. CDR3 DNA sequence: TGTGCCAGCACCCCCCGGGACAGGCTTTACGAGCAGTACTTC.

V gene TRBV7-8 combines with J gene TRBJ1-5; tentative D call: TRBD1 (5 bases). V gave up 5 bases and J gave up 7 bases, with 15 bases separating them. Germline lookup yields CDR1 SGHVS and CDR2 FQNEAQ. The CDR3 extends over 14 amino acids. The CDR3 sequence: CASSHGGVGQPQHF. In nucleotides, the CDR3 is TGTGCCAGCAGCCACGGGGGGGTGGGACAGCCCCAGCATTTT. The whole variable domain, filled in from reference TRBV7-8 and TRBJ1-5, reads GAGVSQSPRYKVAKRGQDVALRCDPISGHVSLFWYQQALGQGPEFLTYFQNEAQLDKSGLPSDRFFAERPEGSVSTLKIQRTQQEDSAVYLCASSHGGVGQPQHFGDGTRLSIL.

The chain employs TRBV4-1 and TRBJ1-1; TRBD1 is a possible D gene (5 bases). Germline V gene lookup returns CDR1 MGHRA and CDR2 YSYEKL. V was shortened by 5 bases and J by 4 bases, with 17 bases between the two germline ends. This CDR3 comprises 15 residues. The CDR3 DNA sequence: TGCGCCAGCAGCATCCAGGGATACCAAGGCACTGAAGCTTTCTTT. It encodes CASSIQGYQGTEAFF.